Following are 3 T cell receptor beta chains from one sample sequenced in a study of T cells in localized non-small cell lung cancer. The data were produced by immunoSEQ multiplex PCR, yet TCRdb's version contains in-frame clones alone and is incomplete. The sample holds around 29,000 clones; around 89% are singletons and the top ten take roughly 13%. The sample consisted of peripheral blood, taken before any cancer treatment. These TCRs come from a female donor of 60 years or more with stage III squamous cell lung carcinoma.

This clone was found a few times. CDR3 amino acids: CASIPTGLSGELFF. The CDR3 DNA sequence: TGTGCCAGCATCCCGACAGGGCTATCCGGGGAGCTGTTTTTT. The V gene is TRBV6-1, the J gene TRBJ2-2; the match to TRBD1 covers 7 bases. Per germline, CDR1 MNHNS and CDR2 SASEGT. The length of the CDR3 is 14 residues. Germline trimming cut 7 bases from V and 6 bases from J; bases unmatched to any gene: 8.

J is TRBJ2-7 and V is TRBV5-1; 8 bases are shared with TRBD1. Trimming at V came to 0 bases and at J to 3 bases, leaving 14 bases not matched to a gene. This CDR3 is 18 amino acids long. CDR1 is SGHRS and CDR2 is YFSETQ in the germline V gene. The CDR3 DNA reads as TGCGCCAGCAGCTTGGCCGCAGAAGGGACAGGCATCGTCTACGAGCAGTACTTC. It codes for CASSLAAEGTGIVYEQYF.

The V call is TRBV27, the J call TRBJ1-4; TRBD1 is a possible D gene (6 bases). In germline, CDR1 is MNHEY, CDR2 SMNVEV (reference sequence). Trimming pared 2 bases from V and 5 bases from J, leaving 12 bases between. The CDR3 runs 15 residues. The CDR3 sequence is CASSLLRTANEKLFF. The CDR3 DNA reads as TGTGCCAGCAGTTTACTTCGGACAGCGAATGAAAAACTGTTTTTT.